A single sample gave rise to the 31 T cell receptor beta chains below, sequenced in a study of control samples from healthy donors and cancer patients. Assay used: immunoSEQ multiplex PCR; TCRdb lists only in-frame clones, some missing. The table lists 150,000 to 200,000 clones, just over 85% of them singletons. Sample: blood. The receptors derive from a man between 18 and 29 years old in good health.

The gene calls are TRBV28 and TRBJ2-3; D not resolved. Trimming took 6 bases from V and 4 from J, leaving 8 bases between them. CDR3 length: 12 residues. Germline CDR1 and CDR2: MDHEN and SYDVKM. The CDR3 sequence: CASSLPPDTQYF. CDR3 coding DNA: TGTGCCAGCAGCCTGCCCCCAGATACGCAGTATTTT. Full variable domain (remainder filled in from reference TRBV28 and TRBJ2-3): DVKVTQSSRYLVKRTGEKVFLECVQDMDHENMFWYRQDPGLGLRLIYFSYDVKMKEKGDIPEGYSVSREKKERFSLILESASTNQTSMYLCASSLPPDTQYFGPGTRLTVL.

This chain joins TRBV7-9 and TRBJ2-5; 7 bases match TRBD2. The CDR3 is 18 residues long. Trimming removed 0 bases from V and 2 bases from J; junction bases left unmatched: 12. Germline values: CDR1 SEHNR, CDR2 FQNEAQ (reference sequence). The CDR3 loop reads CASSLAPGRVEGQETQYF. The CDR3 DNA reads TGTGCCAGCAGCTTAGCCCCAGGGAGGGTCGAAGGACAAGAGACCCAGTACTTC.

V usage is TRBV7-6 and J usage is TRBJ2-7, with D maybe TRBD2 (6 bases). The CDR3 extends over 16 amino acids. CDR1 is SGHVS and CDR2 is FNYEAQ in the germline V gene. The ends were cut back, 5 bases at V and 2 bases at J, with 19 bases in the middle. The CDR3 DNA follows: TGTGCCAGCAGCCAGGACGGGACGGGGGTTCCCTACGAGCAGTACTTC. This codes for CASSQDGTGVPYEQYF.

The CDR3 DNA reads TGTGCCAGCAGTTACGGGTCCCAGGGGGCCAAAAACATTCAGTACTTC. Amino acids: CASSYGSQGAKNIQYF. The rearrangement uses TRBV6-5 and TRBJ2-4; perhaps TRBD1 as D (6 bases). Germline-derived CDR1 and CDR2 are MNHEY and SVGAGI. This CDR3 is built from 16 residues. Trimming took off 2 bases at V and 1 base at J, with 12 bases between the two ends.

The chain couples TRBV6-2 or TRBV6-3 to TRBJ2-7; TRBD1 agrees at 7 bases. The V segment lost 6 bases and the J segment 4 bases; nucleotides outside the gene matches: 9. CDR3 length: 14 amino acids. Germline V gene data show CDR1 as MNHEY and CDR2 as SVGEGT. Written as DNA, the CDR3 is TGTGCCAGCAGCCGTCCCGACAGGGCGTACGAGCAGTACTTC. It encodes CASSRPDRAYEQYF.

The chain has TRBV27 and TRBJ2-1; D may be TRBD2 (7 bases). Germline V gives CDR1 MNHEY, CDR2 SMNVEV (reference sequence). V gave up 3 bases and J gave up 5 bases, with 14 bases separating them. This CDR3 region has 15 residues. CDR3 region: CASSFRGGPHNEQFF. Here the CDR3 DNA reads TGTGCCAGCAGTTTTAGGGGGGGCCCTCACAATGAGCAGTTCTTC.

The table lists this clone with a few counts. This rearrangement joins TRBV2 to TRBJ1-5; D uncertain. This CDR3 has 14 residues. CDR1 SNHLY and CDR2 FYNNEI come from the germline V gene. The ends were cut back, 1 base at V and 0 bases at J, with 4 bases in the middle. The CDR3 sequence: CASSEGSSNQPQHF. Here the CDR3 DNA reads TGTGCCAGCAGTGAAGGGTCTAGCAATCAGCCCCAGCATTTT.

The chain joins TRBV7-9 to TRBJ2-7; TRBD1 might be the D (6 bases). V shed 1 base and J shed 1 base, with 20 bases lying between them. The germline V gene encodes CDR1 SEHNR and CDR2 FQNEAQ (reference sequence). This CDR3 has 18 amino acids. The CDR3 DNA reads TGTGCCAGCAGCTTAGGAGCTAGAATGGGGGCTCGGTCCTACGAGCAGTACTTC. It is translated as CASSLGARMGARSYEQYF.

This clone showed up just once. The gene calls are TRBV19 and TRBJ1-1, with D perhaps matching TRBD1 (5 bases). From germline, CDR1 is LNHDA and CDR2 SQIVND (reference sequence). The CDR3 loop spans 13 amino acids. V was cut by 9 bases and J by 5 bases, with 16 bases left in between. The CDR3 sequence: CARWGRCRTEAFF. The CDR3 DNA sequence: TGTGCCAGGTGGGGCCGCTGTCGGACTGAAGCTTTCTTT.

The genes are TRBV7-6 and TRBJ1-1; no clear D gene. This CDR3 is 18 amino acids long. Between the trimmed V and J ends, which lost 1 base and 4 bases, there was a span of 22 bases. Germline loops: CDR1 SGHVS, CDR2 FNYEAQ. The CDR3 spells CASSLGWAGVGLGTEAFF. The CDR3 DNA reads as TGTGCCAGCAGCTTAGGTTGGGCTGGGGTCGGTCTGGGCACTGAAGCTTTCTTT. Combining the CDR3 with reference TRBV7-6 and TRBJ1-1 gives the whole variable domain GAGVSQSPRYKVTKRGQDVALRCDPISGHVSLYWYRQALGQGPEFLTYFNYEAQQDKSGLPNDRFSAERPEGSISTLTIQRTEQRDSAMYRCASSLGWAGVGLGTEAFFGQGTRLTVV.

The V and J genes are TRBV14 and TRBJ2-3; D possibly matches TRBD1 or TRBD2 (5 bases each). From germline, CDR1 is SGHDN and CDR2 FVKESK. This CDR3 is 12 amino acids long. V was trimmed by 8 bases and J by 0 bases, leaving 6 bases between them. CDR3 nucleotides: TGTGCCAGCGGGGGAAGCACAGATACGCAGTATTTT. This translates into CASGGSTDTQYF.

The CDR3, as DNA: TGTGCCAGCAGCAAATACAATGAGCAGTTCTTC. Residues: CASSKYNEQFF. The V gene is TRBV6-5, the J gene TRBJ2-1, with D uncertain. The CDR3 covers 11 residues. Per germline, CDR1 MNHEY and CDR2 SVGAGI. Trimming took off 6 bases at V and 4 bases at J, with 4 bases between the two ends.

This chain uses TRBV18 with TRBJ1-4; TRBD1 might be the D (6 bases). V was cut by 5 bases and J by 5 bases, with 18 bases left in between. The germline V gene has CDR1 KGHSH and CDR2 LQKENI. The CDR3 is 16 amino acids. The CDR3 is CASSTDRSNYNEKLFF. CDR3 sequence (DNA): TGTGCCAGCTCAACAGACAGGAGCAACTACAATGAAAAACTGTTTTTT.

The chain recombines TRBV28 with TRBJ1-1; no reliable D call. The V gene's germline CDR1 is MDHEN and CDR2 SYDVKM. With 2 bases removed from V and 4 bases from J, the gap between germline ends came to 8 bases. The CDR3 sequence is 13 residues long. The CDR3: CASSLVGLTEAFF. CDR3 nucleotides: TGTGCCAGCAGTTTAGTCGGACTCACTGAAGCTTTCTTT.

The chain links TRBV12-3 or TRBV12-4 to TRBJ1-1; 7 bases align to TRBD1. V trimming: 5 bases; J trimming: 0 bases; junction bases outside the gene matches: 0. The CDR3 covers 13 residues. CDR3 bases: TGTGCCAGCAGTGGGACAGTGAACACTGAAGCTTTCTTT. This gives the protein CASSGTVNTEAFF.

The genes are TRBV3-1 (or the pseudogene TRBV3-2) and TRBJ2-2, with 10 bases identical to TRBD1. J lost 5 bases, V lost 4 bases, and 1 base had no gene match. The CDR3 is 14 amino acids. CDR1 LGHDT and CDR2 YNNKEL come from the germline V gene (reference sequence). The DNA of the CDR3 is TGTGCCAGCAGCCGGGACAGGGGTACCGGGGAGCTGTTTTTT. It specifies CASSRDRGTGELFF.

The CDR3 DNA sequence: TGTGCCAGCAGTCAAGGGGCCCTAGAAGATACGCAGTATTTT. Translation gives CASSQGALEDTQYF. This chain joins TRBV28 and TRBJ2-3, with D possibly TRBD1 on 5 matching bases. Trimming stripped 5 bases from V and 5 bases from J, with 14 bases between. The CDR3 totals 14 residues. The germline V gene encodes CDR1 MDHEN and CDR2 SYDVKM.

V gene TRBV3-1 (or the pseudogene TRBV3-2) combines with J gene TRBJ1-2; TRBD1 is a possible D gene (6 bases). In germline, CDR1 is LGHDT, CDR2 YNNKEL (reference sequence). Trimming stripped 4 bases from V and 8 bases from J, with 17 bases between. The CDR3 totals 14 residues. CDR3 protein: CASSLGQLGSGYTF. The CDR3 coding sequence is TGTGCCAGCAGCCTCGGACAGCTAGGATCGGGCTACACCTTC.

CDR3 sequence reads: CASSSGQGNNQPQHF. CDR3 nucleotides: TGTGCCAGCAGCTCGGGACAGGGGAACAATCAGCCCCAGCATTTT. The rearrangement links TRBV5-8 to TRBJ1-5; TRBD1 matches at 10 bases. Germline V gene sequence: CDR1 SGHTS, CDR2 YDEGEE. The CDR3 runs 15 residues. Trimming at V came to 3 bases and at J to 3 bases, leaving 3 bases not matched to a gene.

CDR3: CASSWPQGASGANVLTF. The DNA for the CDR3 is TGTGCCAGCAGCTGGCCACAGGGGGCGTCTGGGGCCAACGTCCTGACTTTC. The chain has TRBV7-9 and TRBJ2-6; 9 nucleotides line up with TRBD1. The V segment lost 4 bases and the J segment 1 base; nucleotides outside the gene matches: 5. CDR1 is SEHNR, CDR2 FQNEAQ, per germline (reference sequence). This CDR3 contains 17 residues.

This chain uses TRBV5-1 with TRBJ2-2, with 7 bases fitting TRBD2. With 0 bases clipped from V and 6 bases from J, the junction kept 8 bases outside the gene matches. Germline V gene sequence: CDR1 SGHRS, CDR2 YFSETQ. The CDR3 loop spans 16 amino acids. The CDR3 DNA reads as TGCGCCAGCAGCTTGGCCGGTGCGGGGGTTGCCGGGGAGCTGTTTTTT. Protein sequence: CASSLAGAGVAGELFF.

V and J are TRBV30 and TRBJ2-7; 9 nucleotides align to TRBD1. J gave up 7 bases and V 5 bases, and 3 bases lay outside the gene matches. This CDR3 region has 11 residues. From germline, CDR1 is GTSNPN and CDR2 SVGIG (reference sequence). CDR3 amino acids: CAWGQGREQYF. CDR3 nucleotide sequence: TGTGCCTGGGGACAGGGGAGGGAGCAGTACTTC.

The genes are TRBV7-2 and TRBJ1-4; D might be TRBD1 (5 bases). V was clipped by 5 bases and J by 4 bases, with 11 bases between them. The germline CDR1 and CDR2 sequences are SGHTA and FQGNSA. The CDR3 runs to 14 residues. The DNA of the CDR3 is TGTGCCAGCAGCCGGGGACGGCTTAATGAAAAACTGTTTTTT. Encoded protein: CASSRGRLNEKLFF.

This chain links TRBV4-2 with TRBJ2-3, with TRBD2 matching over 9 bases. V trimming: 0 bases; J trimming: 6 bases; junction bases outside the gene matches: 10. There are 17 residues in the CDR3. Germline lookup yields CDR1 LGHNA and CDR2 YNFKEQ. The CDR3 nucleotides read TGTGCCAGCAGCCAAGAGGCTAGCGGGGTCCCAGGGGATACGCAGTATTTT. As protein: CASSQEASGVPGDTQYF.

The chain is built from TRBV9 and TRBJ1-5, with D unclear. Per the germline V gene, CDR1 is SGDLS and CDR2 is YYNGEE. V gave up 3 bases and J gave up 5 bases, with 12 bases separating them. The CDR3 is 14 residues long. CDR3 loop: CASSAPEGYQPQHF. The CDR3 DNA reads TGTGCCAGCAGCGCCCCCGAAGGGTATCAGCCCCAGCATTTT.

The chain links TRBV3-1 (or the pseudogene TRBV3-2) to TRBJ1-2; 7 nucleotides match TRBD1. The CDR3 is 14 amino acids. The V gene end was trimmed by 1 base and the J gene end by 2 bases; junction bases not matched to a gene: 1. CDR1 is LGHDT and CDR2 is YNNKEL in the germline V gene (reference sequence). CDR3 sequence (DNA): TGTGCCAGCAGCCAAGTGACAGGGAACTATGGCTACACCTTC. Translating it yields CASSQVTGNYGYTF.

The V and J genes are TRBV10-3 and TRBJ2-7; 9 nucleotides match TRBD1. Germline trimming cut 2 bases from V and 3 bases from J; bases unmatched to any gene: 5. This CDR3 comprises 15 residues. CDR1 and CDR2 from the germline V gene are ENHRY and SYGVKD. This CDR3 is CAISEETGGGYEQYF. As DNA, the CDR3 is TGTGCCATCAGTGAGGAGACAGGGGGAGGCTACGAGCAGTACTTC.

This clone has more than one count but fewer than ten. This rearrangement joins TRBV6-5 to TRBJ2-2, with TRBD2 identical over 7 bases. With V trimmed by 6 bases and J by 0 bases, 1 base remained unmatched. Looked up from germline, CDR1 is MNHEY and CDR2 is SVGAGI. The CDR3 extends over 14 amino acids. CDR3 sequence: CASRAGANTGELFF. CDR3 nucleotide sequence: TGTGCCAGCAGGGCGGGGGCGAACACCGGGGAGCTGTTTTTT.

The rearrangement uses TRBV6-5 and TRBJ1-4; 7 bases line up with TRBD1. Germline V lookup: CDR1 MNHEY, CDR2 SVGAGI. V lost 6 bases and J lost 8; bases outside the gene matches: 12. There are 15 residues in the CDR3. CDR3 sequence reads: CASSRQGLIGEKLFF. The DNA for the CDR3 is TGTGCCAGCAGCCGACAGGGACTCATCGGGGAAAAACTGTTTTTT.

V and J are TRBV24-1 and TRBJ2-2; 9 nucleotides match TRBD2. V lost 4 bases, J lost 3 bases, and 5 bases stayed unmatched. The CDR3 has 16 amino acids. CDR1 is KGHDR, CDR2 SFDVKD, per germline. CDR3 residues: CATSEGIAGDTGELFF. DNA of the CDR3: TGTGCCACCAGTGAGGGGATAGCGGGGGACACCGGGGAGCTGTTTTTT.

This sequence joins TRBV3-1 (or the pseudogene TRBV3-2) and TRBJ2-1; 10 bases line up with TRBD2. V gave up 2 bases and J gave up 10 bases; unmatched junction bases: 11. The CDR3 covers 16 residues. Germline CDR1 and CDR2: LGHDT and YNNKEL (reference sequence). The CDR3 nucleotides read TGTGCCAGCAGCCAAATAAGCGGGGGGGCCATAGGGGAGCAGTTCTTC. Translation gives CASSQISGGAIGEQFF.